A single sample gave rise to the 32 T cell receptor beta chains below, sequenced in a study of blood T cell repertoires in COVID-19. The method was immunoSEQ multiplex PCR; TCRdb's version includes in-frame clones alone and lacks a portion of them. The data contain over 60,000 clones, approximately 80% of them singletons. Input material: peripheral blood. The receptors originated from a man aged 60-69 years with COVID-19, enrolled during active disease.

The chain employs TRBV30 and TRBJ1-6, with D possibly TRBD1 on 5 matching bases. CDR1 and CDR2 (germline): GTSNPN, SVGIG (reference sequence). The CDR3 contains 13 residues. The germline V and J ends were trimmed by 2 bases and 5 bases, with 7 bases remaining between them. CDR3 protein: CAWSLQDNSPLHF. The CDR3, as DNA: TGTGCCTGGAGTCTACAGGATAATTCACCCCTCCACTTT.

The CDR3 loop reads CASSISPLFGQYF. The CDR3 region has the DNA TGTGCCAGTAGTATATCCCCTCTCTTCGGGCAGTACTTC. The rearrangement joins TRBV19 to TRBJ2-7; D call uncertain. The CDR3 sequence is 13 residues long. In germline, CDR1 is LNHDA, CDR2 SQIVND (reference sequence). Trimming took off 2 bases at V and 9 bases at J, with 14 bases between the two ends.

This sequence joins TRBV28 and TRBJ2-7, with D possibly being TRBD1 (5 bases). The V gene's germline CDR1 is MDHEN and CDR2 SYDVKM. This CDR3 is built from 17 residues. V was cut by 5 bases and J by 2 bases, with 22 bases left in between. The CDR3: CASSPLENPRDAYEQYF. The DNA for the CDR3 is TGTGCCAGCAGTCCCCTCGAGAATCCCAGGGATGCCTACGAGCAGTACTTC.

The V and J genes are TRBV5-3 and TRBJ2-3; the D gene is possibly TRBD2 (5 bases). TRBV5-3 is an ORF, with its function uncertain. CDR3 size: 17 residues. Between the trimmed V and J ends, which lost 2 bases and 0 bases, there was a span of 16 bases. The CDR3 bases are TGTGCCAGAAGCTTATGGGCGGGCGCGGCTAGCACAGATACGCAGTATTTT. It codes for CARSLWAGAASTDTQYF.

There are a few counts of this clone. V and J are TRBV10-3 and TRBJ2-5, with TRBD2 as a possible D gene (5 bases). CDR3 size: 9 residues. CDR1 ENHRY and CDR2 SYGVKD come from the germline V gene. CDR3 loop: CGRQETQYF. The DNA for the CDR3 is TGTGGGAGGCAAGAGACCCAGTACTTC.

In nucleotides, the CDR3 is TGTGCCAGTAGCCCACCCGGACTAGCGGAGAGGGATACGCAGTATTTT. Amino acid sequence: CASSPPGLAERDTQYF. The chain joins TRBV19 to TRBJ2-3; 10 bases are a match to TRBD2. The germline V gene has CDR1 LNHDA and CDR2 SQIVND (reference sequence). V lost 6 bases, J lost 6 bases, and 12 bases stayed unmatched. The CDR3 is 16 amino acids.

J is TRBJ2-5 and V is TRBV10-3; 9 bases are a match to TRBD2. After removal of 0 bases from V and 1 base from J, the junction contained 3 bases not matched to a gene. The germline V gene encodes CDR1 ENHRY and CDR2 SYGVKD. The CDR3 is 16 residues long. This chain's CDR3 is CAISESAGGFQETQYF. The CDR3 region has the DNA TGTGCCATCAGTGAGTCGGCGGGGGGGTTCCAAGAGACCCAGTACTTC.

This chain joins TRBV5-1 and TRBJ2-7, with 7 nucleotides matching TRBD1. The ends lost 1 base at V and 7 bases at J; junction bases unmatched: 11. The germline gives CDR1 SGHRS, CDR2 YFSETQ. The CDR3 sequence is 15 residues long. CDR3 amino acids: CASSLSITGEREQYF. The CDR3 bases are TGCGCCAGCAGCTTGTCGATAACAGGGGAGCGGGAGCAGTACTTC.

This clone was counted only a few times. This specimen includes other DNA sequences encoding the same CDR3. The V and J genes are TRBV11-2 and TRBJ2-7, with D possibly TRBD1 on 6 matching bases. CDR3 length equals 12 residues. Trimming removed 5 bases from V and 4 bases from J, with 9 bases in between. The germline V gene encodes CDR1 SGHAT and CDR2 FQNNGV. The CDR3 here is CASSRTGYEQYF. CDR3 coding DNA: TGTGCCAGCAGCCGCACAGGGTACGAGCAGTACTTC.

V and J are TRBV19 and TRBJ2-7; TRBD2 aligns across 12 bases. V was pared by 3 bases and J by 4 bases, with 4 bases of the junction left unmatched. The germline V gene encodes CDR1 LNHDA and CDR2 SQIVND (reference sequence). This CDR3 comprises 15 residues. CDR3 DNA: TGTGCCAGTAGTATCCTAGCGGGAGGGCCTTACGAGCAGTACTTC. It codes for CASSILAGGPYEQYF.

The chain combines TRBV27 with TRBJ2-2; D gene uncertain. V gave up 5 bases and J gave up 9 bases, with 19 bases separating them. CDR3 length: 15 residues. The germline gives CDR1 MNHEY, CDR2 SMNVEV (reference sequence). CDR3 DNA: TGTGCCAGCAGTCCATCGGCGGCCGCCGTTAGGGAGCTGTTTTTT. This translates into CASSPSAAAVRELFF.

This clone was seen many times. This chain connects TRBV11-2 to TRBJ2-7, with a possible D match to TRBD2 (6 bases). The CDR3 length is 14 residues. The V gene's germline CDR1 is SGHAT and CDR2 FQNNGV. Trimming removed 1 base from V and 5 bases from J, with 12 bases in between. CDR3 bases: TGTGCCAGCAGCTTAGCGGGAGCCCACAACGAGCAGTACTTC. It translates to CASSLAGAHNEQYF.

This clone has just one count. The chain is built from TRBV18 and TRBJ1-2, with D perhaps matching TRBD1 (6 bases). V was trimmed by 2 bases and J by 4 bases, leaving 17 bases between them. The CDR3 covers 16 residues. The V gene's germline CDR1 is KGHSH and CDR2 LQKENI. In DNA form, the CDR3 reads TGTGCCAGCTCACCATTACAGGCCACAGGGAGCTATGGCTACACCTTC. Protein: CASSPLQATGSYGYTF.

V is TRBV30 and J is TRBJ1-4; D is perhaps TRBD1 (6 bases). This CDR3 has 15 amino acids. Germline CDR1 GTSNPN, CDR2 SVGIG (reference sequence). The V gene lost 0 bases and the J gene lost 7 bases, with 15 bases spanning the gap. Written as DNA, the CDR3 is TGTGCCTGGAGTGTACCAGGGGAATCGAGTGAAAAACTGTTTTTT. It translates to CAWSVPGESSEKLFF.

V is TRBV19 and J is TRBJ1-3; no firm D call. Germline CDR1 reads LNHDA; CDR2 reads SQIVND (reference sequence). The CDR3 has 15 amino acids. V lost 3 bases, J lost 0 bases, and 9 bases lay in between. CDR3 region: CASSIGGPSGNTIYF. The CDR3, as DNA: TGTGCCAGTAGTATCGGAGGGCCCTCTGGAAACACCATATATTTT.

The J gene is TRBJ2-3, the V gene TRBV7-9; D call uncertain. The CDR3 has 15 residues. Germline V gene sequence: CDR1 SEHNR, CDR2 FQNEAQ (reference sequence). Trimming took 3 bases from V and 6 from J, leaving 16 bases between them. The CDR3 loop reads CASSLHTLGADTQYF. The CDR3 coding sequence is TGTGCCAGCAGCTTGCATACTCTTGGAGCTGATACGCAGTATTTT.

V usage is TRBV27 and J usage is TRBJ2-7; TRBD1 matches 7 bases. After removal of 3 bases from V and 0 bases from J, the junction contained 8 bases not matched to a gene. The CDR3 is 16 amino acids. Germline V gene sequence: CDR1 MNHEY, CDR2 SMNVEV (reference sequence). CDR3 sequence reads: CASSLSGGRGSYEQYF. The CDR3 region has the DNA TGTGCCAGCAGTTTGTCAGGGGGAAGGGGCTCCTACGAGCAGTACTTC.

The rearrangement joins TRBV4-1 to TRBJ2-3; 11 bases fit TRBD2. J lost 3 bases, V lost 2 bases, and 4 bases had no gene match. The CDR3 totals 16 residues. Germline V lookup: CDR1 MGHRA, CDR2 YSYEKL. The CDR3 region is CASSQPGLAVTDTQYF. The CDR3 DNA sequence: TGCGCCAGCAGCCAACCGGGACTAGCGGTAACAGATACGCAGTATTTT.

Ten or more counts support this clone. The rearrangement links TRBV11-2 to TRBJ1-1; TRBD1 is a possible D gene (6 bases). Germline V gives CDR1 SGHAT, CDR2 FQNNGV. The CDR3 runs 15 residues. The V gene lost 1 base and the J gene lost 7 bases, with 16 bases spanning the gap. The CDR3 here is CASSLGLAGEGEAFF. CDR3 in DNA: TGTGCCAGCAGCTTAGGGCTGGCAGGGGAGGGTGAAGCTTTCTTT.

This chain's CDR3 is CASSPGTETNTEAFF. The CDR3 DNA is TGTGCCAGCAGCCCCGGGACAGAGACGAACACTGAAGCTTTCTTT. This chain joins TRBV13 and TRBJ1-1; 7 bases fit TRBD1. Trimming cost V 5 bases and J 1 base; bases outside gene matches: 7. Germline V lookup: CDR1 PRHDT, CDR2 FYEKMQ (reference sequence). CDR3 size: 15 residues.

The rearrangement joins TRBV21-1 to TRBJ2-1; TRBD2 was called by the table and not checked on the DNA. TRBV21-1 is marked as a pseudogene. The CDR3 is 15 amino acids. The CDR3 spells CASSFSGSSYNEQFF. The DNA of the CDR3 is TGTGCCAGCAGCTTTAGCGGGAGCTCCTACAATGAGCAGTTCTTC.

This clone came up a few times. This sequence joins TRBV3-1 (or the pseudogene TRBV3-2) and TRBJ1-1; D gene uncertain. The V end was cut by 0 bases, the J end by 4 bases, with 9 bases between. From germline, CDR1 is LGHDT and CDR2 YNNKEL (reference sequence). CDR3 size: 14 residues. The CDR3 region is CASSQEGAGTEAFF. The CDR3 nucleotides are TGTGCCAGCAGCCAAGAGGGCGCAGGCACTGAAGCTTTCTTT.

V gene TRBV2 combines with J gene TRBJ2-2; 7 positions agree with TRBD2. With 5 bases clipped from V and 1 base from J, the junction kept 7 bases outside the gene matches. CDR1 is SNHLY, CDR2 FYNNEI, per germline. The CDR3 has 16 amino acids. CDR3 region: CASSFLAERNTGELFF. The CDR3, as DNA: TGTGCCAGCAGTTTTCTAGCGGAGAGGAACACCGGGGAGCTGTTTTTT. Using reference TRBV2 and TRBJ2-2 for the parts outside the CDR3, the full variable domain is EPEVTQTPSHQVTQMGQEVILRCVPISNHLYFYWYRQILGQKVEFLVSFYNNEISEKSEIFDDQFSVERPDGSNFTLKIRSTKLEDSAMYFCASSFLAERNTGELFFGEGSRLTVL.

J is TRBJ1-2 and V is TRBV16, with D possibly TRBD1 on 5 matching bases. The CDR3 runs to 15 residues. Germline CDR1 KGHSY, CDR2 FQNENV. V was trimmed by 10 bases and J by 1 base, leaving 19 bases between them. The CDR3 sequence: CATPSVDNHNYGYTF. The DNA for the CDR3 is TGTGCCACCCCCTCAGTGGACAACCATAACTATGGCTACACCTTC.

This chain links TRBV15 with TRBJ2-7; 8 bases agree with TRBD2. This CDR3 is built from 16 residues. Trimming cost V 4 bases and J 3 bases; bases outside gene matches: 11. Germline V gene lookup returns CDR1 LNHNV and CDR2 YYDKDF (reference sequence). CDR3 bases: TGTGCCACCAGCACAGAGTCGCCGGGGACTAGCTACGAGCAGTACTTC. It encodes CATSTESPGTSYEQYF. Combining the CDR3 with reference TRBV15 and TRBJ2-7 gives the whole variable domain DAMVIQNPRYQVTQFGKPVTLSCSQTLNHNVMYWYQQKSSQAPKLLFHYYDKDFNNEADTPDNFQSRRPNTSFCFLDIRSPGLGDTAMYLCATSTESPGTSYEQYFGPGTRLTVT.

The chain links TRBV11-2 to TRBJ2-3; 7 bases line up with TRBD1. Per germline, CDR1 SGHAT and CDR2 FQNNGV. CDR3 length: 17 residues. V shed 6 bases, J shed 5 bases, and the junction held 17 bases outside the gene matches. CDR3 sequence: CASRQIPRGRREDTQYF. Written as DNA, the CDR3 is TGTGCCAGCAGACAAATACCGAGGGGGCGACGGGAAGATACGCAGTATTTT.

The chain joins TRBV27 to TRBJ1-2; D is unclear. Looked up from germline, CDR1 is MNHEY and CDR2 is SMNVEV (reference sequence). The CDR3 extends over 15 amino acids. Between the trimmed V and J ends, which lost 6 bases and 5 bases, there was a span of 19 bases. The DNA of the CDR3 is TGTGCCAGCAGAGCTGACACGGATAATTTATATGGCTACACCTTC. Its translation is CASRADTDNLYGYTF.

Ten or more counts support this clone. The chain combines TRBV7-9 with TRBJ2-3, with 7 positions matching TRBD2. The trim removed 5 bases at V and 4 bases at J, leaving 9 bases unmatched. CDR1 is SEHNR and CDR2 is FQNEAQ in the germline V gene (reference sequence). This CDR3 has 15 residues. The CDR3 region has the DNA TGTGCCAGCAGCCCCCGCGGGAGCGGGGCAGATACGCAGTATTTT. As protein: CASSPRGSGADTQYF.

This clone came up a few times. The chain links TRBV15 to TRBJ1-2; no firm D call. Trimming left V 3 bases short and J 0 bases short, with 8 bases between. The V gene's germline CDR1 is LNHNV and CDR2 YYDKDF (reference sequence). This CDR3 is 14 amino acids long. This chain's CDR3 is CATSSRTTNYGYTF. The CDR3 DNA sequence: TGTGCCACCAGCAGTCGGACTACTAACTATGGCTACACCTTC.

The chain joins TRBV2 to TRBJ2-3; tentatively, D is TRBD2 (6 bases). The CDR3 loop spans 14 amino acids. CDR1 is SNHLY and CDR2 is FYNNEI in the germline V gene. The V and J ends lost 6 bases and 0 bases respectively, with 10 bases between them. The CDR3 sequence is CASSTGTSTDTQYF. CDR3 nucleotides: TGTGCCAGCAGCACCGGGACTAGCACAGATACGCAGTATTTT.

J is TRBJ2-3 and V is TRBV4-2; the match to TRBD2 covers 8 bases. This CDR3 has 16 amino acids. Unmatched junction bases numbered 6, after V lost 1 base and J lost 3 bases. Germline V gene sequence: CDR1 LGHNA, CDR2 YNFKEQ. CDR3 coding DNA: TGTGCCAGCAGCCAAGGAGCGGGGGCCCTTACAGATACGCAGTATTTT. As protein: CASSQGAGALTDTQYF.

The CDR3 protein is CASSYRGRFAGELFF. The CDR3 nucleotides read TGTGCCAGCAGCTACAGGGGGCGATTTGCCGGGGAGCTGTTTTTT. The chain couples TRBV5-6 to TRBJ2-2; 9 bases are shared with TRBD1. The CDR3 length is 15 residues. Germline values: CDR1 SGHDT, CDR2 YYEEEE. Unmatched junction bases numbered 6, after V lost 3 bases and J lost 6 bases.